Following are 8 T cell receptor beta chains from one sample sequenced in a study of shared clonotypes between healthy human individuals. TCRdb keeps only in-frame clones here, not all; method: immunoSEQ multiplex PCR. The data contain approximately 110,000 clones, around 73% of them singletons. The source material was memory CD8+ T cells sorted from blood. Indicated subset: CD45RO+ cells pooled with CCR7-negative TemRA cells. Receptor source: a woman under 40 in good health.

V and J are TRBV13 and TRBJ2-7, with 9 bases fitting TRBD2. The V and J ends lost 5 bases and 2 bases, in that order; junction bases with no gene match: 13. Germline V CDR1 and CDR2: PRHDT, FYEKMQ (reference sequence). The length of the CDR3 is 17 residues. The CDR3 region has the DNA TGTGCCAGCAGCCCCCGTGTAGCGGGAGAGGTACCCTACGAGCAGTACTTC. Protein product: CASSPRVAGEVPYEQYF.

The rearrangement joins TRBV25-1 to TRBJ2-2; D ambiguous. Germline values: CDR1 MGHDK, CDR2 SYGVNS. V was trimmed by 2 bases and J by 13 bases, leaving 11 bases between them. The CDR3 runs 12 residues. The CDR3 spells CASSELEKGLFF. For the CDR3, the DNA is TGTGCCAGCAGTGAACTAGAGAAGGGGCTGTTTTTT.

The V call is TRBV10-3, the J call TRBJ2-7; no definite D call. CDR3 length: 14 residues. Trimming removed 3 bases from V and 0 bases from J, with 9 bases in between. Germline CDR1 ENHRY, CDR2 SYGVKD. CDR3 amino acids: CAISDSRSSYEQYF. For the CDR3, the DNA is TGTGCCATCAGTGATTCCAGGAGCTCCTACGAGCAGTACTTC.

The chain links TRBV21-1 to TRBJ2-7; the D segment call TRBD1 is taken from the table without a DNA check. TRBV21-1 is deemed a pseudogene. This CDR3 is built from 17 residues. CDR3 region: CASSKAQAPRGDYEQYF. DNA for the CDR3: TGTGCCAGCAGCAAAGCTCAGGCCCCCAGGGGGGACTACGAGCAGTACTTC.

Of note for this clone: It differs at one base from a far larger clone, so likely a read error. This CDR3 is also generated by other DNA sequences in the sample. The J gene is TRBJ2-7, the V gene TRBV4-2; TRBD1 matches at 11 bases. The germline V gene has CDR1 LGHNA and CDR2 YNFKEQ. The CDR3 spans 16 residues. As DNA, the CDR3 is TGTGCTAGCAGCCAAACACTGGGGACAGGGGGTTTTGAGCAGTACTTC. This gives the protein CASSQTLGTGGFEQYF.

This chain uses TRBV6-4 with TRBJ2-3; 9 bases match TRBD2. The CDR3 consists of 16 residues. Germline loops: CDR1 MRHNA, CDR2 SNTAGT. V lost 3 bases and J lost 0; bases outside the gene matches: 4. The CDR3 loop reads CASSDLAGASTDTQYF. The DNA of the CDR3 is TGTGCCAGCAGTGATTTAGCGGGAGCGAGCACAGATACGCAGTATTTT.

The V call is TRBV15, the J call TRBJ2-7, with TRBD2 identical over 13 bases. CDR3 size: 16 residues. Germline CDR1 and CDR2: LNHNV and YYDKDF (reference sequence). J lost 3 bases, V lost 4 bases, and 6 bases had no gene match. The chain's CDR3 is CATSTELAGGLYEQYF. In DNA form, the CDR3 reads TGTGCCACCAGCACCGAACTAGCGGGAGGGCTCTACGAGCAGTACTTC. The entire variable domain, with the rest obtained from reference TRBV15 and TRBJ2-7, is as follows: DAMVIQNPRYQVTQFGKPVTLSCSQTLNHNVMYWYQQKSSQAPKLLFHYYDKDFNNEADTPDNFQSRRPNTSFCFLDIRSPGLGDTAMYLCATSTELAGGLYEQYFGPGTRLTVT.

The V and J genes are TRBV5-1 and TRBJ2-7; D is unclear. This CDR3 has 15 amino acids. Trimming shortened V by 2 bases and J by 2 bases, and 14 bases separated the two germline ends. Germline lookup yields CDR1 SGHRS and CDR2 YFSETQ. For the CDR3, the DNA is TGCGCCAGCAGCTTCGCGGTCGGGTTAACCTACGAGCAGTACTTC. Residues: CASSFAVGLTYEQYF.